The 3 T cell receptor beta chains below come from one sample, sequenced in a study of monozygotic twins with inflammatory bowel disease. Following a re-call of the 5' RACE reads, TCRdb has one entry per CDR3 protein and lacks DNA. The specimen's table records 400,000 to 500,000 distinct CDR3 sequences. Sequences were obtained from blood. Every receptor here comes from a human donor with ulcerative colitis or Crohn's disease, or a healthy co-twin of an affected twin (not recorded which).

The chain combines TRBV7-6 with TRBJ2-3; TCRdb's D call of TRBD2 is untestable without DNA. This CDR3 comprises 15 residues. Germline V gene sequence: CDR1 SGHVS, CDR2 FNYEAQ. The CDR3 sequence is CASSLGRAGTDTQYF. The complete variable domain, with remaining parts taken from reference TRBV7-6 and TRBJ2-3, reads GAGVSQSPRYKVTKRGQDVALRCDPISGHVSLYWYRQALGQGPEFLTYFNYEAQQDKSGLPNDRFSAERPEGSISTLTIQRTEQRDSAMYRCASSLGRAGTDTQYFGPGTRLTVL.

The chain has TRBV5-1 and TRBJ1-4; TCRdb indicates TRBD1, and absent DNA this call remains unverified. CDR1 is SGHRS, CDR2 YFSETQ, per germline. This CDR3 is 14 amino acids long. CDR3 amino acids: CASRTGAANEKLFF.

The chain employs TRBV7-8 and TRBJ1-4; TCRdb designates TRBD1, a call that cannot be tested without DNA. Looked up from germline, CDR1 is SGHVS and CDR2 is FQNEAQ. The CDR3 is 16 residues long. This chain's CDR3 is CASSRIPAGTGEKLFF.